A selection of T cell receptor beta chains follows, all from one sample in a study of blood T cell repertoires in COVID-19. The repertoire was sequenced with immunoSEQ multiplex PCR; TCRdb's copy has only in-frame clones and lacks some. The table records over 150,000 clones, roughly 80% of them present only once. The sequencing input was peripheral blood. The receptors shown here come from a man aged 55 to 70 with acute or convalescent COVID-19. Each CDR3 is given with its conserved first and last residue. Fields, in order: clone size, D gene, J gene, V gene, CDR3 protein, CDR3 DNA. The D gene is left open where the match is weak. Clone size appears in some rows only: once, few, many, or a class for an expanded clone.

abundance: NA; d_gene: TRBD2; j_gene: TRBJ2-5; v_gene: TRBV6-2/TRBV6-3; CDR3aa: CASSYGLAVQETQYF; CDR3nt: TGTGCCAGCAGTTACGGTCTAGCGGTACAAGAGACCCAGTACTTC
abundance: NA; d_gene: TRBD2; j_gene: TRBJ2-7; v_gene: TRBV5-1; CDR3aa: CASSSGLASSYEQYF; CDR3nt: TGCGCCAGCAGCTCCGGACTAGCGAGCTCCTACGAGCAGTACTTC
abundance: NA; d_gene: TRBD1; j_gene: TRBJ2-7; v_gene: TRBV6-5; CDR3aa: CASSYSWGQSYEQYF; CDR3nt: TGTGCCAGCAGTTACTCGTGGGGACAGTCCTACGAGCAGTACTTC
abundance: NA; d_gene: NA; j_gene: TRBJ1-5; v_gene: TRBV5-1; CDR3aa: CASSLAGDGGNQPQHF; CDR3nt: TGCGCCAGCAGCTTGGCCGGGGACGGAGGGAATCAGCCCCAGCATTTT
abundance: once; d_gene: TRBD1; j_gene: TRBJ1-2; v_gene: TRBV19; CDR3aa: CASSLDRGHYGYTF; CDR3nt: TGTGCCAGTAGTCTCGACAGGGGGCACTATGGCTACACCTTC
abundance: NA; d_gene: NA; j_gene: TRBJ1-1; v_gene: TRBV6-5; CDR3aa: CASVLLNTEAFF; CDR3nt: TGTGCCAGCGTCCTACTAAACACTGAAGCTTTCTTT
abundance: NA; d_gene: TRBD2; j_gene: TRBJ2-5; v_gene: TRBV10-1; CDR3aa: CASSKGLAGETQYF; CDR3nt: TGCGCCAGCAGTAAGGGACTAGCGGGCGAGACCCAGTACTTC
abundance: NA; d_gene: TRBD1; j_gene: TRBJ2-2; v_gene: TRBV7-3; CDR3aa: CASSPAPGQGSTGELFF; CDR3nt: TGTGCCAGCAGCCCGGCTCCGGGACAGGGAAGTACCGGGGAGCTGTTTTTT
abundance: NA; d_gene: NA; j_gene: TRBJ2-3; v_gene: TRBV6-2/TRBV6-3; CDR3aa: CASSYAKDTQYF; CDR3nt: TGTGCCAGCAGTTACGCGAAGGATACGCAGTATTTT
abundance: few; d_gene: NA; j_gene: TRBJ1-1; v_gene: TRBV16; CDR3aa: CASSQFRGAEAFF; CDR3nt: TGTGCCAGCAGCCAATTTAGGGGTGCTGAAGCTTTCTTT
abundance: NA; d_gene: TRBD2; j_gene: TRBJ2-3; v_gene: TRBV4-2; CDR3aa: CASSPGLASDTQYF; CDR3nt: TGTGCCAGCAGCCCGGGACTAGCCTCAGATACGCAGTATTTT
abundance: NA; d_gene: TRBD2; j_gene: TRBJ2-5; v_gene: TRBV4-1; CDR3aa: CASSLTSGVQETQYF; CDR3nt: TGCGCCAGCAGCCTGACTAGCGGGGTACAAGAGACCCAGTACTTC
abundance: NA; d_gene: NA; j_gene: TRBJ1-5; v_gene: TRBV3-1/TRBV3-2; CDR3aa: CASSQDGNNQPQHF; CDR3nt: TGTGCCAGCAGCCAAGATGGCAACAATCAGCCCCAGCATTTT
abundance: NA; d_gene: NA; j_gene: TRBJ1-2; v_gene: TRBV7-9; CDR3aa: CASSLGRSNYGYTF; CDR3nt: TGTGCCAGCAGCTTGGGCAGATCTAACTATGGCTACACCTTC
abundance: once; d_gene: TRBD2; j_gene: TRBJ2-3; v_gene: TRBV10-3; CDR3aa: CAISDLGSGGSTDTQYF; CDR3nt: TGTGCCATCAGTGACCTCGGAAGCGGGGGAAGTACAGATACGCAGTATTTT
abundance: NA; d_gene: TRBD1; j_gene: TRBJ1-1; v_gene: TRBV6-5; CDR3aa: CASTTTSTGDTEAFF; CDR3nt: TGTGCCAGCACCACAACTTCGACAGGGGACACTGAAGCTTTCTTT
abundance: once; d_gene: NA; j_gene: TRBJ1-4; v_gene: TRBV5-1; CDR3aa: CASSEDSTNEKLFF; CDR3nt: TGCGCCAGCAGCGAGGACAGCACTAATGAAAAACTGTTTTTT
abundance: NA; d_gene: TRBD2; j_gene: TRBJ2-7; v_gene: TRBV7-2; CDR3aa: CASSQGLAGMTYEQYF; CDR3nt: TGTGCCAGCAGCCAGGGACTAGCGGGGATGACCTACGAGCAGTACTTC
abundance: NA; d_gene: TRBD1; j_gene: TRBJ2-1; v_gene: TRBV28; CDR3aa: CASSRQGTGGSYNEQFF; CDR3nt: TGTGCCAGCAGTCGCCAAGGGACAGGGGGCTCCTACAATGAGCAGTTCTTC
abundance: once; d_gene: NA; j_gene: TRBJ2-1; v_gene: TRBV11-3; CDR3aa: CASSLEGGEQFF; CDR3nt: TGTGCCAGCAGCTTAGAGGGAGGTGAGCAGTTCTTC
abundance: NA; d_gene: NA; j_gene: TRBJ2-5; v_gene: TRBV5-4; CDR3aa: CASSLTESRETQYF; CDR3nt: TGTGCCAGCAGCTTGACCGAGTCTAGAGAGACCCAGTACTTC
abundance: NA; d_gene: NA; j_gene: TRBJ1-2; v_gene: TRBV28; CDR3aa: CASSLGRNYGYTF; CDR3nt: TGTGCCAGCAGTTTAGGGCGAAACTATGGCTACACCTTC
abundance: NA; d_gene: TRBD1; j_gene: TRBJ1-1; v_gene: TRBV4-1; CDR3aa: CASSQSGQGRTEAFF; CDR3nt: TGCGCCAGCAGCCAGAGCGGACAGGGGCGGACTGAAGCTTTCTTT
abundance: NA; d_gene: NA; j_gene: TRBJ2-1; v_gene: TRBV5-5; CDR3aa: CASSLDWGRSNEQFF; CDR3nt: TGTGCCAGCAGCTTGGACTGGGGGAGGTCCAATGAGCAGTTCTTC
abundance: NA; d_gene: TRBD1; j_gene: TRBJ2-1; v_gene: TRBV3-1/TRBV3-2; CDR3aa: CASSQDGQGWDNEQFF; CDR3nt: TGTGCCAGCAGCCAAGATGGACAGGGATGGGACAATGAGCAGTTCTTC
abundance: few; d_gene: NA; j_gene: TRBJ2-3; v_gene: TRBV19; CDR3aa: CASSMRFDTQYF; CDR3nt: TGTGCCAGTAGTATGAGGTTCGATACGCAGTATTTT
abundance: NA; d_gene: TRBD1; j_gene: TRBJ1-5; v_gene: TRBV18; CDR3aa: CASSPGTEVNQPQHF; CDR3nt: TGTGCCAGCTCACCCGGGACAGAAGTCAATCAGCCCCAGCATTTT
abundance: few; d_gene: TRBD1; j_gene: TRBJ2-7; v_gene: TRBV30; CDR3aa: CAWSVPGGRLPEQYF; CDR3nt: TGTGCCTGGAGTGTACCAGGGGGCCGGCTCCCCGAGCAGTACTTC
abundance: NA; d_gene: NA; j_gene: TRBJ1-2; v_gene: TRBV5-1; CDR3aa: CASSPAGLGGYTF; CDR3nt: TGCGCCAGCAGCCCGGCGGGGCTTGGGGGCTACACCTTC
abundance: NA; d_gene: NA; j_gene: TRBJ2-3; v_gene: TRBV24-1; CDR3aa: CATSEAQVGQLSTDTQYF; CDR3nt: TGTGCCACCAGTGAAGCGCAAGTAGGACAGTTATCCACAGATACGCAGTATTTT
abundance: NA; d_gene: TRBD2; j_gene: TRBJ2-7; v_gene: TRBV5-4; CDR3aa: CASSPGGGGASYEQYF; CDR3nt: TGTGCCAGCAGCCCTGGGGGCGGGGGGGCGTCCTACGAGCAGTACTTC